A single sample is the source of the 28 T cell receptor beta chains below, sequenced in a study of Graves' ophthalmopathy and Graves' hyperthyroidism. The authors amplified TCR beta CDR3 regions from RNA transcripts. HTBI primers primed a first-round RT-PCR, and a second-round multiplex PCR followed. TCRdb reprocessed the multiplex PCR reads via MiXCR and lists one record per CDR3 protein. This sample has a few hundred thousand distinct CDR3 sequences, with just over 15% found just once. The sequenced material came from peripheral blood. The receptors derive from a woman younger than 35 with stable Graves' hyperthyroidism.

This clonotype was detected many times. The V call is TRBV19, the J call TRBJ2-5; D is unresolved. V lost 0 bases, J lost 6 bases, and 8 bases lay in between. The CDR3 contains 13 residues. Germline V CDR1 and CDR2: LNHDA, SQIVND (reference sequence). The CDR3 protein is CASSIESRKTQYF. As DNA, the CDR3 is TGTGCCAGTAGTATAGAGTCCCGCAAGACCCAGTACTTC.

This clonotype showed up many times. This rearrangement joins TRBV7-6 to TRBJ1-2; no clear D gene. CDR1 is SGHVS and CDR2 is FNYEAQ in the germline V gene. The V and J ends lost 2 bases and 2 bases respectively, with 27 bases between them. This CDR3 is built from 20 residues. The CDR3: CASSLRHLWGGPTLNYGYTF. In nucleotides, the CDR3 is TGTGCCAGCAGCTTACGACATTTATGGGGAGGGCCGACATTAAACTATGGCTACACCTTC.

This clonotype came up many times. The chain links TRBV6-2 or TRBV6-3 to TRBJ2-5; 7 nucleotides align to TRBD2. The CDR3 contains 14 residues. The ends lost 7 bases at V and 2 bases at J; junction bases unmatched: 7. Germline CDR1 and CDR2: MNHEY and SVGEGT. CDR3 DNA sequence: TGTGCCAGCACCCAAGCGGGGTGGCAAGAGACCCAGTACTTC. Protein product: CASTQAGWQETQYF.

This clonotype was detected ten times or more. V and J are TRBV11-2 and TRBJ1-1, with no clear D. V dropped 5 bases and J dropped 8 bases, with 15 bases sitting between them. There are 13 residues in the CDR3. Germline assignment: CDR1 SGHAT and CDR2 FQNNGV. In DNA form, the CDR3 reads TGTGCCAGCAGCCCAACTTGGGTGAGGGAAGCTTTCTTT. Amino acids: CASSPTWVREAFF.

This clonotype was observed many times. V is TRBV6-1 and J is TRBJ2-5; TRBD1 aligns across 7 bases. The CDR3 has 13 amino acids. The V gene end was trimmed by 8 bases and the J gene end by 4 bases; junction bases not matched to a gene: 7. Germline CDR1 and CDR2: MNHNS and SASEGT. The CDR3 region is CASGVTGRETQYF. DNA for the CDR3: TGTGCCAGCGGAGTGACAGGGCGAGAGACCCAGTACTTC.

This clonotype has ten or more counts. V and J are TRBV6-5 and TRBJ1-2; possibly TRBD1 for D (5 bases). This CDR3 contains 16 residues. Germline loops: CDR1 MNHEY, CDR2 SVGAGI. V lost 4 bases, J lost 0 bases, and 15 bases lay in between. Written as DNA, the CDR3 is TGTGCCAGCAGTTTGCTTCCAGGGCTTCCTAACTATGGCTACACCTTC. Amino acid sequence: CASSLLPGLPNYGYTF.

This clonotype showed up many times. The chain carries TRBV5-5 and TRBJ1-1; no firm D call. The V end was cut by 3 bases, the J end by 1 base, with 7 bases between. The CDR3 contains 13 residues. Germline CDR1 reads SGHKS; CDR2 reads YYEKEE (reference sequence). The CDR3 region has the DNA TGTGCCAGCAGCTACAACTGGAACACTGAAGCTTTCTTT. Amino acid sequence: CASSYNWNTEAFF.

This clonotype showed up just a few times. The V gene is TRBV11-2, the J gene TRBJ2-2; maybe TRBD2 (5 bases). The CDR3 runs to 16 residues. Germline CDR1 and CDR2: SGHAT and FQNNGV. V was cut by 5 bases and J by 1 base, with 14 bases left in between. The CDR3 bases are TGTGCCAGCAGCCAGTTAGGCGGACTGAACACCGGGGAGCTGTTTTTT. As protein: CASSQLGGLNTGELFF.

This clonotype was seen repeatedly, ten times or more. The chain combines TRBV7-2 with TRBJ1-2, with unresolved D. The CDR3 length is 13 residues. Germline V gene data show CDR1 as SGHTA and CDR2 as FQGNSA. V lost 6 bases to trimming and J lost 8 bases, with 16 bases between them. CDR3: CASSKGWGDGYTF. In DNA, the CDR3 is TGTGCCAGCAGTAAAGGGTGGGGTGACGGCTACACCTTC.

A note on this clonotype: One end of the junction does not line up with germline, which may come from a read error. The chain couples TRBV9 to TRBJ2-4; 7 nucleotides line up with TRBD1. In germline, CDR1 is SGDLS, CDR2 YYNGEE. This CDR3 is built from 16 residues. CDR3 region: CASSVGDRWERDIKYF. The DNA for the CDR3 is TGTGCCAGCAGCGTAGGGGACAGATGGGAACGGGACATTAAGTACTTC.

In its sample, this clonotype was seen many times. This chain connects TRBV6-1 to TRBJ2-7; D tentatively reads TRBD1 or TRBD2 (6 bases each). V was pared by 7 bases and J by 5 bases, with 21 bases between. CDR1 and CDR2 from the germline V gene are MNHNS and SASEGT. This CDR3 has 15 residues. CDR3 amino acids: CASNLDQGRSDEQYF. Here the CDR3 DNA reads TGTGCCAGCAACTTGGATCAGGGGAGGTCGGACGAGCAGTACTTC.

This clonotype was detected ten times or more. The chain is built from TRBV5-6 and TRBJ2-2; no clear D gene. Germline V gives CDR1 SGHDT, CDR2 YYEEEE. This CDR3 region has 14 residues. V was cut by 0 bases and J by 1 base, with 4 bases left in between. DNA for the CDR3: TGTGCCAGCAGCTTGGCTTGGAACACCGGGGAGCTGTTTTTT. Its protein is CASSLAWNTGELFF.

Comments on this clonotype: Given a much more abundant clone one base away, this may be a read error. The conserved closing phenylalanine or tryptophan is absent in this CDR3, likely reflecting a read error. This chain uses TRBV11-2 with TRBJ2-2; D is perhaps TRBD1 or TRBD2 (5 bases each). Looked up from germline, CDR1 is SGHAT and CDR2 is FQNNGV. There are 18 residues in the CDR3. Trimming pared 5 bases from V and 6 bases from J, leaving 25 bases between. CDR3 loop: CASSPEFRDLKRSGELFV. The DNA for the CDR3 is TGTGCCAGCAGCCCAGAATTCCGGGACCTCAAAAGGTCCGGGGAGCTGTTTGTT.

This clonotype was seen once. This chain links TRBV12-3 or TRBV12-4 with TRBJ2-5; possibly TRBD1 for D (6 bases). V was pared by 0 bases and J by 5 bases, with 22 bases between. The CDR3 is made up of 18 amino acids. CDR3 sequence: CASSLASLFYRVWETQYF. The CDR3 coding sequence is TGTGCCAGCAGTTTAGCATCTTTGTTCTACAGGGTCTGGGAGACCCAGTACTTC.

This clonotype came up many times. This chain connects TRBV12-3 or TRBV12-4 to TRBJ2-7; TRBD2 agrees at 8 bases. The junction had 7 bases not matched to a gene; V was cut back by 5 bases and J by 4 bases. The CDR3 is 14 residues long. The CDR3 DNA sequence: TGTGCCAGCAGTCCGGGGGCGGGGGGATACGAGCAGTACTTC. It specifies CASSPGAGGYEQYF.

This clonotype was counted between two and nine times. A junction boundary mismatches the germline segment, possibly from a read error. The chain is built from TRBV19 and TRBJ1-2; D remains unclear. This CDR3 comprises 13 residues. The V gene's germline CDR1 is LNHDA and CDR2 SQIVND (reference sequence). The CDR3 region has the DNA TGTGCCAGTAGTCCCTACCAAAACTATGGCCACACCTTC. Translating it yields CASSPYQNYGHTF.

This clonotype was recorded at least ten times. This chain connects TRBV6-5 to TRBJ1-1; D uncertain. Germline V gene sequence: CDR1 MNHEY, CDR2 SVGAGI. Deletions cut 2 bases from V and 0 bases from J, with 16 bases between. CDR3 length: 17 amino acids. The CDR3: CASSYRPPRVLNTEAFF. The DNA for the CDR3 is TGTGCCAGCAGTTACCGACCCCCTAGGGTACTGAACACTGAAGCTTTCTTT.

This clonotype appeared a few times. The rearrangement links TRBV19 to TRBJ2-7, with 7 positions matching TRBD2. The CDR3 runs 15 residues. Trimming at V came to 6 bases and at J to 3 bases, leaving 11 bases not matched to a gene. Germline CDR1 LNHDA, CDR2 SQIVND (reference sequence). In nucleotides, the CDR3 is TGTGCCAGTAGGCCCGGGGGGTCCCGGGTCTACGAGCAGTACTTC. Amino acid sequence: CASRPGGSRVYEQYF.

This clonotype was counted many times. As DNA, the CDR3 is TGCGCCAGCAGCTTGGGCGGTGCCTACGCGGGGGAGCAGTACTTC. Amino acids: CASSLGGAYAGEQYF. V usage is TRBV5-1 and J usage is TRBJ2-7; possible D gene TRBD2, 6 bases. The CDR3 runs to 15 residues. Deletions cut 0 bases from V and 7 bases from J, with 17 bases between. CDR1 is SGHRS, CDR2 YFSETQ, per germline. Filled out from reference TRBV5-1 and TRBJ2-7, the complete variable domain reads KAGVTQTPRYLIKTRGQQVTLSCSPISGHRSVSWYQQTPGQGLQFLFEYFSETQRNKGNFPGRFSGRQFSNSRSEMNVSTLELGDSALYLCASSLGGAYAGEQYFGPGTRLTVT.

This clonotype occurred many times. The chain links TRBV20-1 to TRBJ1-5, with D uncertain. The CDR3 is 13 amino acids. Germline loops: CDR1 DFQATT, CDR2 SNEGSKA (reference sequence). V was shortened by 4 bases and J by 0 bases, with 7 bases between the two germline ends. Here the CDR3 reads CSAIGDSNQPQHF. The CDR3 DNA follows: TGCAGTGCTATTGGCGATAGCAATCAGCCCCAGCATTTT.

This clonotype showed up many times. The V and J genes are TRBV6-5 and TRBJ1-3; D is possibly TRBD1 (5 bases). V lost 4 bases to trimming and J lost 0 bases, with 16 bases between them. The CDR3 loop spans 17 amino acids. Germline V CDR1 and CDR2: MNHEY, SVGAGI. The CDR3 protein is CASSSTAAGSSGNTIYF. In DNA form, the CDR3 reads TGTGCCAGCAGTTCTACCGCGGCAGGGAGCTCTGGAAACACCATATATTTT.

This clonotype has a count of ten or more. The CDR3 region is CASSPVKGYSNQPQHF. The CDR3 DNA is TGTGCCAGCAGTCCCGTGAAGGGGTATAGCAATCAGCCCCAGCATTTT. The chain has TRBV12-3 or TRBV12-4 and TRBJ1-5; a weak D match, TRBD1 (5 bases). The V gene lost 5 bases and the J gene lost 0 bases, with 14 bases spanning the gap. The CDR3 consists of 16 residues.

This clonotype has at least ten counts. The chain is built from TRBV11-2 and TRBJ2-5; 7 positions match TRBD1. The CDR3 length is 14 residues. CDR1 and CDR2 from the germline V gene are SGHAT and FQNNGV. V shed 5 bases, J shed 5 bases, and the junction held 8 bases outside the gene matches. The CDR3 DNA follows: TGTGCCAGCAGCCTGACAGGGAAAGGGGAGACCCAGTACTTC. This sequence encodes CASSLTGKGETQYF.

This clonotype was recorded many times. The chain employs TRBV12-3 or TRBV12-4 and TRBJ2-4; D tentatively reads TRBD1 or TRBD2 (5 bases each). CDR3 length: 19 residues. The ends were cut back, 0 bases at V and 3 bases at J, with 21 bases in the middle. CDR3 amino acids: CASSLAGSRDGKHKNIQYF. The CDR3 DNA is TGTGCCAGCAGTTTAGCGGGGTCCCGGGACGGAAAACACAAAAACATTCAGTACTTC.

V usage is TRBV6-1 and J usage is TRBJ1-2, with D hard to call. Trimming shortened V by 4 bases and J by 2 bases, and 11 bases separated the two germline ends. The CDR3 runs to 14 residues. Germline V lookup: CDR1 MNHNS, CDR2 SASEGT. CDR3 in DNA: TGTGCCAGCAGTGGGATTGTGGGGAACTATGGCTACACCTTC. Protein: CASSGIVGNYGYTF.

This clonotype was detected ten times or more. The junction differs from germline at one of its ends, possibly a read error. The chain carries TRBV7-7 and TRBJ2-5, with D tentatively TRBD2 (5 bases). This CDR3 has 13 residues. CDR1 and CDR2 (germline): SSHAT, FNYEAQ (reference sequence). The CDR3 sequence: CASSPGSKRAQYF. The DNA of the CDR3 is TGTGCTAGCAGCCCCGGGTCCAAGAGGGCCCAGTACTTC.

This clonotype was seen only a few times. The chain is built from TRBV6-2 or TRBV6-3 and TRBJ2-2; maybe TRBD2 (5 bases). The CDR3 has 19 residues. Germline V CDR1 and CDR2: MNHEY, SVGEGT. Trimming cost V 2 bases and J 0 bases, with 19 bases left between them. CDR3 nucleotides: TGTGCCAGCAGTTACGGTCCCGGAAATCTAGCTTCGAACACCGGGGAGCTGTTTTTT. Protein product: CASSYGPGNLASNTGELFF.

This clonotype was seen many times. The chain links TRBV7-2 to TRBJ2-3, with TRBD2 matching over 9 bases. From germline, CDR1 is SGHTA and CDR2 FQGNSA. The CDR3 runs to 16 residues. The junction had 6 bases not matched to a gene; V was cut back by 0 bases and J by 5 bases. The CDR3: CASSLARGGRGDTQYF. The CDR3 bases are TGTGCCAGCAGCTTAGCGCGGGGGGGCCGGGGAGATACGCAGTATTTT.